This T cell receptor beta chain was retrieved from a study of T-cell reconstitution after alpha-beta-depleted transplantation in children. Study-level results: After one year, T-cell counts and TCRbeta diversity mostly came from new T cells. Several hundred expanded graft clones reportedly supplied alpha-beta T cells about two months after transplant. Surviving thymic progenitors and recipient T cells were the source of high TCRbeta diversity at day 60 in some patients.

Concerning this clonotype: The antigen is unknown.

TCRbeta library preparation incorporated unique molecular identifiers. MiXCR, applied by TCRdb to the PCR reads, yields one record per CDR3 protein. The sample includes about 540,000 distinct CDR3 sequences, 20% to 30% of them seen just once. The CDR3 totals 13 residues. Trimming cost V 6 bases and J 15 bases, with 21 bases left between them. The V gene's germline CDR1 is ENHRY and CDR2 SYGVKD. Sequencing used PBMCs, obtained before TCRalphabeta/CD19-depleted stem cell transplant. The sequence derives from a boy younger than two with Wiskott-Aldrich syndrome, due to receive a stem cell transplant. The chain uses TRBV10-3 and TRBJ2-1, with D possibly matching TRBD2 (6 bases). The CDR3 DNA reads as TGTGCCATCAGATTAAGCTCGGAGGGTTGTTTGTTCTTC. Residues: CAIRLSSEGCLFF.